This T cell receptor (beta chain) was captured in a study of T-cell reconstitution after alpha-beta-depleted transplantation in children. This clonotype has at least ten counts. The CDR3 covers 14 residues. CDR1 and CDR2 from the germline V gene are SGHRS and YFSETQ. Trimming left V 0 bases short and J 6 bases short, with 10 bases between. It was with unique molecular identifiers that the TCRbeta library was prepared. MiXCR was run by TCRdb on the PCR reads, yielding one entry per CDR3 protein. The sample consists of about 230,000 distinct CDR3 sequences, around 9.5% of them appearing once. The sequence came from a human donor who donated a stem cell graft to a child with acute lymphoblastic leukemia. The material was PBMCs from the stem cell graft donor, obtained from the stem cell graft. The gene calls are TRBV5-1 and TRBJ2-1, with D possibly TRBD2 on 6 matching bases. The CDR3 sequence: CASSLVEGINEQFF. In DNA, the CDR3 is TGCGCCAGCAGCTTGGTGGAGGGGATCAATGAGCAGTTCTTC. The full variable domain, its missing parts supplied by reference TRBV5-1 and TRBJ2-1, is KAGVTQTPRYLIKTRGQQVTLSCSPISGHRSVSWYQQTPGQGLQFLFEYFSETQRNKGNFPGRFSGRQFSNSRSEMNVSTLELGDSALYLCASSLVEGINEQFFGPGTRLTVL.